Listed below are T cell receptor beta chains from one sample, sequenced in a study of blood T cell repertoires in COVID-19. Sequencing was performed with immunoSEQ multiplex PCR; in TCRdb, only in-frame clones are kept and a portion is missing. The sample contains about 160,000 clones, approximately 80% of which appear only once. Specimen: peripheral blood. The receptors shown here come from a man aged 65 to 85 with acute or convalescent COVID-19. CDR3s include the opening cysteine and the closing phenylalanine or tryptophan. Each record gives: clone size, V gene, J gene, CDR3 protein. Size is omitted from some rows. Given values are once, few, many or a class for expanded clones.

>-|TRBV28|TRBJ1-1
CASSGGTEAFF
>-|TRBV2|TRBJ1-1
CASSPTGGRTEAFF
>few|TRBV6-5|TRBJ1-6
CASMREADSPLHF
>once|TRBV7-8|TRBJ1-1
CASSLLPTGWDTEAFF
>-|TRBV28|TRBJ2-3
CASSYPDKTMETDTQYF
>once|TRBV6-5|TRBJ2-5
CASSRQGFSPETQYF
>-|TRBV3-1/TRBV3-2|TRBJ1-1
CASSPGQGAEAFF
>-|TRBV11-1|TRBJ2-1
CASSPALLAAEQFF
>-|TRBV19|TRBJ1-5
CASSPNDRAVNQPQHF
>-|TRBV2|TRBJ1-6
CASSGGGGLHF
>-|TRBV29-1|TRBJ1-3
CSVEGGPSGNTIYF
>-|TRBV6-4|TRBJ2-1
CASSDSDGRAYNEQFF
>-|TRBV29-1|TRBJ1-2
CSVVWRTGRGYGYTF
>-|TRBV7-9|TRBJ2-5
CASSLAGGGPGTQYF
>-|TRBV2|TRBJ2-7
CASSEGAEIPYEQYF
>-|TRBV14|TRBJ2-7
CASSQGPGGEQYF
>-|TRBV6-1|TRBJ1-2
CASSELGTGGAGYGYTF
>few|TRBV3-1/TRBV3-2|TRBJ2-1
CASSQAENEQFF
>-|TRBV11-2|TRBJ2-5
CASSPGGGGQETQYF
>-|TRBV7-2|TRBJ1-1
CASSLARTGNTEAFF
>once|TRBV28|TRBJ2-1
CASRGGTRVHEQFF
>-|TRBV19|TRBJ2-1
CASSTWDIYEQFF
>once|TRBV5-1|TRBJ1-5
CASSTDRDQPQHF
>few|TRBV2|TRBJ1-5
CASSAPDRGIYRNQPQHF
>many|TRBV5-1|TRBJ2-1
CASSGNEQFF
>-|TRBV10-3|TRBJ2-7
CAISESEGYGQYF
>-|TRBV12-3/TRBV12-4|TRBJ2-7
CASGTGSYEQYF
>-|TRBV7-2|TRBJ1-2
CASSATDNYGYTF
>-|TRBV29-1|TRBJ1-6
CSVQEGDSPLHF
>once|TRBV29-1|TRBJ1-2
CSVGTQGAWSGYTF
>once|TRBV12-3/TRBV12-4|TRBJ2-3
CASSFQLPTQYF
>-|TRBV7-9|TRBJ1-3
CASSLELKGSGNTIYF
>once|TRBV24-1|TRBJ2-5
CATRAGTSGQETQYF
>few|TRBV19|TRBJ1-2
CASSPKADRGYGYTF
>once|TRBV9|TRBJ2-1
CASAAVSSYNEQFF
>-|TRBV5-1|TRBJ1-1
CASQWDIGTEAFF
>once|TRBV18|TRBJ2-7
CASSPNGWEQYF
>-|TRBV6-5|TRBJ2-1
CASSRRLAYNEQFF
>-|TRBV28|TRBJ2-7
CASSGPGQGSYEQYF
>few|TRBV3-1/TRBV3-2|TRBJ2-7
CASSQLVLYEQYF
>-|TRBV7-2|TRBJ1-4
CASSLGVAPGGEKLFF
>-|TRBV3-1/TRBV3-2|TRBJ2-3
CASSQRGLADTQYF
>-|TRBV2|TRBJ1-4
CASSRGSGFGEKLFF
>-|TRBV3-1/TRBV3-2|TRBJ1-6
CASSQGLGSSPLHF
>-|TRBV3-1/TRBV3-2|TRBJ1-5
CASSPSTGVRNQPQHF
>few|TRBV7-2|TRBJ1-2
CASSLNPRGSNYGYTF
>-|TRBV28|TRBJ1-2
CASSGTGIVYGYTF
>-|TRBV6-6|TRBJ1-3
CASSYQAQNTIYF
>-|TRBV24-1|TRBJ1-2
CATSSTGLDYGYTF
>once|TRBV29-1|TRBJ2-1
CSALLAVYNEQFF
>-|TRBV7-9|TRBJ2-3
CASSLAGASTDTQYF
>few|TRBV7-2|TRBJ1-4
CASSFGGVKEKLFF
>-|TRBV6-5|TRBJ2-3
CASSYSKLAGAQYF
>-|TRBV7-2|TRBJ2-3
CASSFQSGGLVDTQYF
>-|TRBV29-1|TRBJ2-1
CSARRAGQSEQFF
>-|TRBV9|TRBJ2-2
CASSSGPSTGELFF
>-|TRBV27|TRBJ1-3
CASSPSHRDIGNTIYF
>once|TRBV5-1|TRBJ2-5
CASVGQGGYQETQYF
>-|TRBV11-1|TRBJ1-4
CASSIRQDNEKLFF